The 30 T cell receptor beta chains below were found in one sample sequenced in a study of blood T cell repertoires in COVID-19. Clones were read by immunoSEQ multiplex PCR, and TCRdb kept only the in-frame ones, dropping some. The table records roughly 350,000 clones, approximately 81% of them present only once. Material for sequencing was peripheral blood. Receptors were obtained from a woman aged 18-35 years with acute or convalescent COVID-19.

This chain joins TRBV5-1 and TRBJ2-3; D perhaps matches TRBD2 (7 bases). The CDR3 extends over 14 amino acids. The germline V gene has CDR1 SGHRS and CDR2 YFSETQ. V shed 2 bases and J shed 5 bases, with 12 bases lying between them. The CDR3 DNA sequence: TGCGCCAGCAGCTTTGGGGGGGGCCGAGATACGCAGTATTTT. It encodes CASSFGGGRDTQYF.

This clone appeared once. V usage is TRBV4-2 and J usage is TRBJ1-2; 7 bases agree with TRBD1. The J segment lost 6 bases and the V segment lost 3 bases, leaving 10 bases of the junction unmatched. The CDR3 length is 15 residues. Germline V lookup: CDR1 LGHNA, CDR2 YNFKEQ. CDR3 protein: CASSQPTGTLDGYTF. CDR3 DNA sequence: TGTGCCAGCAGCCAGCCGACAGGGACCTTGGATGGCTACACCTTC.

This clone was counted a single time. The genes are TRBV10-3 and TRBJ2-3, with 10 positions matching TRBD2. The CDR3 is 16 residues long. J lost 4 bases, V lost 3 bases, and 7 bases had no gene match. CDR1 and CDR2 (germline): ENHRY, SYGVKD. CDR3 amino acids: CAISDRLAGVADTQYF. CDR3 sequence (DNA): TGTGCCATCAGTGACCGGCTAGCGGGAGTGGCAGATACGCAGTATTTT.

This clone was seen a few times. The chain employs TRBV6-5 and TRBJ2-1; no firm D call. The CDR3 runs 12 residues. The V gene's germline CDR1 is MNHEY and CDR2 SVGAGI. V dropped 5 bases and J dropped 15 bases, with 17 bases sitting between them. DNA of the CDR3: TGTGCCAGCAGTCAGAACTTGGGTTCAGGGTTCTTC. Protein product: CASSQNLGSGFF.

The chain links TRBV5-4 to TRBJ1-4; D is perhaps TRBD1 (6 bases). Germline assignment: CDR1 SGHNT and CDR2 YYREEE (reference sequence). This CDR3 contains 14 residues. Trimming shortened V by 4 bases and J by 8 bases, and 15 bases separated the two germline ends. The CDR3 bases are TGTGCCAGCAGCGGTTGGGGGACATCAGAAAAACTGTTTTTT. Translating gives CASSGWGTSEKLFF.

The chain uses TRBV2 and TRBJ1-5; 8 positions match TRBD1. The V segment lost 2 bases and the J segment 7 bases; nucleotides outside the gene matches: 4. The CDR3 runs 14 residues. In germline, CDR1 is SNHLY, CDR2 FYNNEI. CDR3 amino acids: CASSELTGVQPQHF. CDR3 DNA: TGTGCCAGCAGTGAACTGACAGGGGTCCAGCCCCAGCATTTT.

The rearrangement uses TRBV19 and TRBJ2-7; TRBD2 aligns across 9 bases. V trimming: 10 bases; J trimming: 5 bases; junction bases outside the gene matches: 12. Germline assignment: CDR1 LNHDA and CDR2 SQIVND (reference sequence). The CDR3 loop spans 14 amino acids. The CDR3 region is CATSGGGGAHEQYF. CDR3 coding DNA: TGTGCCACTTCCGGCGGCGGGGGGGCCCACGAGCAGTACTTC.

The chain carries TRBV9 and TRBJ2-2, with 9 bases fitting TRBD2. The CDR3 is made up of 17 amino acids. After removal of 3 bases from V and 2 bases from J, the junction contained 8 bases not matched to a gene. Germline CDR1 SGDLS, CDR2 YYNGEE. CDR3 nucleotide sequence: TGTGCCAGCAGCGACCCTGTAGCGGGAGTCAACACCGGGGAGCTGTTTTTT. It yields the protein CASSDPVAGVNTGELFF.

CDR3 nucleotides: TGCGCCAGCAGCCACCCGGCGGGGGACGAGCAGTACTTC. Translating gives CASSHPAGDEQYF. V usage is TRBV4-1 and J usage is TRBJ2-7; 7 bases agree with TRBD2. Germline V gene lookup returns CDR1 MGHRA and CDR2 YSYEKL. V was clipped by 3 bases and J by 5 bases; unmatched bases: 4. The CDR3 has 13 amino acids.

The rearrangement joins TRBV4-1 to TRBJ2-3; no clear D gene. Between the trimmed V and J ends, which lost 0 bases and 5 bases, there was a span of 6 bases. Germline loops: CDR1 MGHRA, CDR2 YSYEKL. The CDR3 has 13 residues. CDR3: CASSQDPRDTQYF. CDR3 DNA sequence: TGCGCCAGCAGCCAAGATCCTCGAGATACGCAGTATTTT.

The chain carries TRBV30 and TRBJ1-4, with D unresolved. Germline-derived CDR1 and CDR2 are GTSNPN and SVGIG (reference sequence). This CDR3 comprises 16 residues. V was trimmed by 2 bases and J by 5 bases, leaving 18 bases between them. The CDR3 region is CAWSPTSTAGNEKLFF. DNA of the CDR3: TGTGCCTGGAGTCCTACCTCGACGGCGGGGAATGAAAAACTGTTTTTT.

The V call is TRBV18, the J call TRBJ2-1, with 7 bases that match TRBD2. Germline CDR1 KGHSH, CDR2 LQKENI. V shed 6 bases and J 5 bases; nucleotides not matched to a gene: 7. The CDR3 runs to 14 residues. The CDR3 loop is CASSPGTTDNEQFF. As DNA, the CDR3 is TGTGCCAGCTCCCCCGGGACTACCGACAATGAGCAGTTCTTC.

The rearrangement uses TRBV27 and TRBJ1-6; TRBD1 agrees at 9 bases. The CDR3 has 13 residues. With 5 bases clipped from V and 15 bases from J, the junction kept 8 bases outside the gene matches. Germline CDR1 reads MNHEY; CDR2 reads SMNVEV (reference sequence). CDR3 protein: CASSPRTGVLLHF. CDR3 sequence (DNA): TGTGCCAGCAGTCCCAGGACAGGGGTTCTCCTCCACTTT.

This clone was picked up a small number of times. The genes are TRBV5-8 and TRBJ1-4; tentatively, D is TRBD1 (6 bases). With 4 bases removed from V and 0 bases from J, the gap between germline ends came to 10 bases. This CDR3 comprises 15 residues. Germline CDR1 and CDR2: SGHTS and YDEGEE. This chain's CDR3 is CASSDGTTTNEKLFF. The CDR3 DNA reads TGTGCCAGCAGCGACGGGACAACAACTAATGAAAAACTGTTTTTT.

The genes are TRBV5-6 and TRBJ1-2; D remains unclear. CDR1 SGHDT and CDR2 YYEEEE come from the germline V gene. This CDR3 is 14 amino acids long. Trimming took off 5 bases at V and 1 base at J, with 12 bases between the two ends. Written as DNA, the CDR3 is TGTGCCAGCAGAAGAATCCAGAATAACTATGGCTACACCTTC. Encoded protein: CASRRIQNNYGYTF.

The rearrangement joins TRBV2 to TRBJ1-5, with TRBD1 identical over 11 bases. Germline V lookup: CDR1 SNHLY, CDR2 FYNNEI. The V and J ends lost 6 bases and 3 bases, in that order; junction bases with no gene match: 7. This CDR3 contains 16 residues. The CDR3 sequence is CASRERDRGINQPQHF. The CDR3 DNA reads TGTGCCAGCAGAGAGCGGGACAGGGGGATCAATCAGCCCCAGCATTTT.

Here the CDR3 reads CASSIDLWRDVTDTQYF. The CDR3 coding sequence is TGTGCCAGTAGTATAGATCTATGGCGGGATGTCACAGATACGCAGTATTTT. The genes are TRBV19 and TRBJ2-3, with D possibly TRBD2 on 6 matching bases. V dropped 0 bases and J dropped 2 bases, with 15 bases sitting between them. The CDR3 contains 17 residues. Germline V gene lookup returns CDR1 LNHDA and CDR2 SQIVND (reference sequence).

Details on this clone: Different DNA sequences within this sample yield the same CDR3. The chain uses TRBV2 and TRBJ2-7; 7 positions agree with TRBD2. This CDR3 has 12 residues. Germline CDR1 is SNHLY and CDR2 is FYNNEI. V dropped 4 bases and J dropped 6; count of bases not matched to a gene: 3. DNA of the CDR3: TGTGCCAGCAGTGGTACGGGGGGCGAGCAGTACTTC. Residues: CASSGTGGEQYF.

The J gene is TRBJ2-3, the V gene TRBV2, with TRBD2 matching over 13 bases. J lost 4 bases, V lost 10 bases, and 5 bases had no gene match. From germline, CDR1 is SNHLY and CDR2 FYNNEI. The CDR3 is 14 residues long. As DNA, the CDR3 is TGTGCCACCCTGACTAGCGGGGGGTCAGATACGCAGTATTTT. It codes for CATLTSGGSDTQYF.

The rearrangement links TRBV5-8 to TRBJ1-4; 9 bases agree with TRBD1. The J segment lost 0 bases and the V segment lost 0 bases, leaving 3 bases of the junction unmatched. The CDR3 covers 17 residues. Germline assignment: CDR1 SGHTS and CDR2 YDEGEE. CDR3 bases: TGTGCCAGCAGCTTGGGGACAGGGGATGCAACTAATGAAAAACTGTTTTTT. This gives the protein CASSLGTGDATNEKLFF.

V gene TRBV12-5 combines with J gene TRBJ1-2, with 7 bases lining up with TRBD1. The CDR3 is 13 residues long. V was pared by 2 bases and J by 7 bases, with 4 bases of the junction left unmatched. CDR1 is LGHNT, CDR2 FRNRAP, per germline. The CDR3 protein is CASGLITGVGYTF. The CDR3 nucleotides are TGTGCTAGTGGTTTGATAACAGGGGTTGGCTACACCTTC.

This chain joins TRBV7-9 and TRBJ2-1, with 13 bases lining up with TRBD2. CDR1 is SEHNR and CDR2 is FQNEAQ in the germline V gene (reference sequence). CDR3 size: 17 residues. J lost 12 bases, V lost 1 base, and 12 bases had no gene match. CDR3 bases: TGTGCCAGCAGCTTAGATTTTCGGACTAGCGGGAGCTTCGGGCAGTTCTTC. It codes for CASSLDFRTSGSFGQFF.

The rearrangement uses TRBV27 and TRBJ1-1; D remains unclear. The germline gives CDR1 MNHEY, CDR2 SMNVEV (reference sequence). Trimming cost V 8 bases and J 0 bases, with 7 bases left between them. The CDR3 totals 12 residues. The CDR3, as DNA: TGTGCCAGCGGGCCGGTGAACACTGAAGCTTTCTTT. Its protein product is CASGPVNTEAFF.

The rearrangement joins TRBV7-8 to TRBJ1-4, with D uncertain. Germline CDR1 and CDR2: SGHVS and FQNEAQ. Deletions cut 1 base from V and 0 bases from J, with 6 bases between. This CDR3 is 15 amino acids long. CDR3 sequence: CASSLGSATNEKLFF. The CDR3 DNA reads TGTGCCAGCAGCTTAGGTAGTGCAACTAATGAAAAACTGTTTTTT.

This clone appeared a single time. The genes are TRBV5-1 and TRBJ1-3, with D maybe TRBD1 (5 bases). V lost 8 bases to trimming and J lost 1 base, with 13 bases between them. The CDR3 extends over 14 amino acids. Germline CDR1 SGHRS, CDR2 YFSETQ. The CDR3 here is CARIRRVSGNTIYF. Written as DNA, the CDR3 is TGCGCCAGGATACGCAGGGTATCTGGAAACACCATATATTTT. The entire variable domain, with the rest obtained from reference TRBV5-1 and TRBJ1-3, is as follows: KAGVTQTPRYLIKTRGQQVTLSCSPISGHRSVSWYQQTPGQGLQFLFEYFSETQRNKGNFPGRFSGRQFSNSRSEMNVSTLELGDSALYLCARIRRVSGNTIYFGEGSWLTVV.

This chain joins TRBV6-5 and TRBJ1-2; D might be TRBD1 (6 bases). Trimming left V 10 bases short and J 6 bases short, with 18 bases between. The CDR3 is 13 residues long. CDR1 is MNHEY, CDR2 SVGAGI, per germline. For the CDR3, the DNA is TGTGCCACCTCTCGGACAGTTCTGGATGGCTACACCTTC. Translation gives CATSRTVLDGYTF.

The CDR3 is CASSPSGTGGSPLHF. The CDR3 DNA sequence: TGTGCCAGCAGCCCCTCCGGGACAGGGGGATCACCCCTCCACTTT. This chain connects TRBV7-9 to TRBJ1-6; 11 nucleotides line up with TRBD1. V lost 5 bases and J lost 10; bases outside the gene matches: 7. The germline V gene encodes CDR1 SEHNR and CDR2 FQNEAQ (reference sequence). This CDR3 spans 15 amino acids.

Of note for this clone: At the DNA level, this CDR3 is encoded by other sequences in the same sample as well. The gene calls are TRBV5-1 and TRBJ1-4; TRBD1 is a possible D gene (5 bases). Trimming stripped 0 bases from V and 8 bases from J, with 8 bases between. Per germline, CDR1 SGHRS and CDR2 YFSETQ. The CDR3 runs 13 residues. The chain's CDR3 is CASSLDPGEKLFF. The DNA for the CDR3 is TGCGCCAGCAGCTTGGATCCAGGGGAAAAACTGTTTTTT.

The V call is TRBV12-3 or TRBV12-4, the J call TRBJ2-7, with D maybe TRBD2 (5 bases). The CDR3 is 13 amino acids. The V end lost 3 bases, the J end lost 3 bases, and 9 bases lay between the germline ends. The CDR3 DNA reads as TGTGCCAGCAGTTTTGCCGGGAACTACGAGCAGTACTTC. This gives the protein CASSFAGNYEQYF.

The V gene is TRBV28, the J gene TRBJ2-3; a weak D match, TRBD2 (5 bases). The CDR3 extends over 16 amino acids. Looked up from germline, CDR1 is MDHEN and CDR2 is SYDVKM. Trimming cost V 4 bases and J 4 bases, with 18 bases left between them. CDR3 bases: TGTGCCAGCAGTTCCTCCGGGATCGGGGTGGCAGATACGCAGTATTTT. Its translation: CASSSSGIGVADTQYF.